This TCR beta chain was documented in a study of CD8+ T cells in alopecia areata. After isolation, RNA underwent reverse transcription to generate cDNA as the sequencing template. Repertoires were generated with immunoSEQ multiplex PCR, while TCRdb's copy carries only in-frame clones and drops some. Counted here are about 210,000 clones, about two fifths occurring once; the ten biggest clones make up 0.48%. Sample treatment: oral pan-JAK inhibitor, 5-10 mg twice daily. General study results and limits: A great number of expanded lesional clones endured in scalp and blood during tofacitinib.

This clone was recorded a few times. What it binds is not known. CDR1 and CDR2 (germline): MGHRA, YSYEKL. The CDR3 contains 14 residues. With 0 bases removed from V and 4 bases from J, the gap between germline ends came to 8 bases. This TCR derives from a human donor with alopecia areata. The sequencing here drew on CD4+ T cells sorted from blood, taken at approximately week 30, from a patient treated with tofacitinib. This chain links TRBV4-1 with TRBJ2-3; D is uncertain. CDR3 DNA sequence: TGCGCCAGCAGCCAAGAGCGACCCCCAGATACGCAGTATTTT. Its protein product is CASSQERPPDTQYF.